This T cell receptor (beta chain) was recorded in a study of regulatory T cells in long-lasting Graves disease. Time point indicated: newly diagnosed GD, antithyroid drugs for less than 3 months. RNA isolated from PBMCs was used to make the TCR library. Staff drew 8 to 9 milliliters of peripheral blood into EDTA tubes. The CDR3 is made up of 15 amino acids. Germline V gives CDR1 MNHEY, CDR2 SVGAGI. Trimming took 2 bases from V and 3 from J, leaving 12 bases between them. Relying on iRepertoire HTBI primers and Arm-PCR of CDR3 regions, the team built TCR beta libraries. TCRdb reanalysed the multiplex PCR reads using MiXCR and keeps one entry per CDR3 protein. The sample holds 530,000 or so distinct CDR3 sequences; 15% to 20% are singletons and the top ten take approximately 12%. This clonotype has more than one count but fewer than ten. These data are also associated with another study on T cells in Graves' hyperthyroidism and ophthalmopathy. As that study records: For Graves' hyperthyroidism to be stable, ophthalmopathy could not progress within 18 months.

The sequencing here drew on peripheral blood mononuclear cells (PBMCs), taken at new diagnosis, from a patient treated with antithyroid drugs. The clonotype originates from a man aged 18 to 35 with Graves disease. The J gene is TRBJ2-3, the V gene TRBV6-5, with a weak D call TRBD1 (5 bases). CDR3 DNA: TGTGCCAGCAGTTACCATCAGGGTATGACAGATACGCAGTATTTT. Translated, it gives CASSYHQGMTDTQYF.